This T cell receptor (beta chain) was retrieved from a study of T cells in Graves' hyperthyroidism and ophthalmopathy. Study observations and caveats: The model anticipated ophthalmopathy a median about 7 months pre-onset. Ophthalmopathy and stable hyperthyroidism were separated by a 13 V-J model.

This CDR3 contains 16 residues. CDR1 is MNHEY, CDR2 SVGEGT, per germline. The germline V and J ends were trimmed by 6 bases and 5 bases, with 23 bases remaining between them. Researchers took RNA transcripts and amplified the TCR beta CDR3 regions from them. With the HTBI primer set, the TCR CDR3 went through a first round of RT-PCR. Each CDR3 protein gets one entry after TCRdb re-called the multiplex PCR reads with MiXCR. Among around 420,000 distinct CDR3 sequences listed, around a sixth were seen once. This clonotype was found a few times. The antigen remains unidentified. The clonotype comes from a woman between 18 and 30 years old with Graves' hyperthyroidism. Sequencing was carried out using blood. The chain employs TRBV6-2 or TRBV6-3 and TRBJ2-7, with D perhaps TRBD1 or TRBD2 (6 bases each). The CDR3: CASRTTRGLGGHEQYF. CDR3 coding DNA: TGTGCCAGCAGAACGACCAGGGGCCTGGGAGGCCACGAGCAGTACTTC.